This is a list of T cell receptor beta chains from one sample in a study of T-cell reconstitution after alpha-beta-depleted transplantation in children. In TCRdb, the PCR reads were re-called with MiXCR into one record per CDR3 protein. The sample has about 110,000 distinct CDR3 sequences, 5% to 7% seen once. Here the sequenced sample was PBMCs, mostly from graft donor cells, taken 360 days after TCRalphabeta/CD19-depleted stem cell transplant. Receptors originate from a male patient aged 2 to 10 who had a stem cell transplant for acute lymphoblastic leukemia, so the T cells may come from the graft donor. Both conserved end residues are part of each CDR3. The order of the fields is clone size, J gene, D gene, V gene, CDR3 DNA, CDR3 protein. A D gene is named only where the DNA matches it firmly. The size entry is marked missing in some rows and otherwise reads once, few, many or a size class.

few TRBJ2-4 . TRBV27 TGTGCCAGCAGTTTATCGGGTAGTAGATTAGCCAAAAACATTCAGTACTTC CASSLSGSRLAKNIQYF
few TRBJ2-7 TRBD1 TRBV9 TGTGCCAGCAGCGTAGTGGAGACAGGGGGCTGCGAGCAGTACTTC CASSVVETGGCEQYF
many TRBJ2-7 . TRBV4-2 TGTGCCAGCAGCCAAGAAAGGAGGCCCTACGAGCAGTACTTC CASSQERRPYEQYF
few TRBJ2-1 TRBD2 TRBV20-1 TGCAGTGCTAGGCGGGAGGGGTATGAGCAGTTCTTC CSARREGYEQFF
many TRBJ2-1 TRBD2 TRBV6-4 TGTGCCAGCAGTGATAGCGGGAGCCCCCGCAATGAGCAGTTCTTC CASSDSGSPRNEQFF
few TRBJ2-3 . TRBV18 TGTGCCAGCTCCGGAGTGGGTGGCACAGATACGCAGTATTTT CASSGVGGTDTQYF
many TRBJ1-2 . TRBV25-1 TGTGCCAGCAGTGAATCGGGCCTTGTTAACTATGGCTACACCTTC CASSESGLVNYGYTF
. TRBJ1-1 . TRBV10-3 TGTGCCATCAGTGACAGGGAGAGAATGAACACTGAAGCTTTCTTT CAISDRERMNTEAFF
many TRBJ1-1 . TRBV7-9 TGTGCCAGCAGCCCCCGGACAGTCTACACTGAAGCTTTCTTT CASSPRTVYTEAFF
many TRBJ2-1 . TRBV28 TGTGCCAGCAGGCCGGCAGGCGACAATGAGCAGTTCTTC CASRPAGDNEQFF
. TRBJ2-7 . TRBV7-9 TGTGCCAGCAGCGCATTATCGGTTTACGAGCAGTACTTC CASSALSVYEQYF
many TRBJ2-3 . TRBV12-3/TRBV12-4 TGTGCCAGCAGTTTAGGCGGTGTTAAAAGCACAGATACGCAGTATTTT CASSLGGVKSTDTQYF
many TRBJ2-5 . TRBV6-4 TGTGCCAGCAGTGACTCGGACAGCCAAGAGACCCAGTACTTC CASSDSDSQETQYF
many TRBJ2-3 . TRBV29-1 TGCAGCGTTGAGGCCCCGGGTCCTGTGGAAGATACGCAGTATTTT CSVEAPGPVEDTQYF
many TRBJ2-7 . TRBV29-1 TGCAGCGAGCAGGGGACCCCCTACGAGCAGTACTTC CSEQGTPYEQYF
many TRBJ1-5 . TRBV7-2 TGTGCCAGCAGCTTATACCATCGGAGCAATCAGCCCCAGCATTTT CASSLYHRSNQPQHF
many TRBJ2-3 . TRBV2 TGTGCCACCTTGACTAGGGATACGCAGTATTTT CATLTRDTQYF
many TRBJ1-1 TRBD1 TRBV7-9 TGTGCCAGCAGCCTGGACCGGACAGGAGCTTTCTTT CASSLDRTGAFF
many TRBJ2-5 . TRBV25-1 TGTGCCAGCAGTGAAGATGGGGGTGCGGAGACCCAGTACTTC CASSEDGGAETQYF
many TRBJ2-5 TRBD1 TRBV9 TGTGCCAGCAGCGATCCCCGACAGGGGGGAGAAGAGACCCAGTACTTC CASSDPRQGGEETQYF
few TRBJ1-1 . TRBV11-2 TGTGCCAGCAGCGAGCGAGCTTTCTTT CASSERAFF
many TRBJ2-3 . TRBV24-1 TGTGCCACCAGTGATGGTCCATGGGGACCAGATACGCAGTATTTT CATSDGPWGPDTQYF
. TRBJ2-5 . TRBV4-3 TGCGCCAGCAGCCAAGGGCGGGGAGAGACCCAGTACTTC CASSQGRGETQYF
. TRBJ2-5 . TRBV19 TGTGCCAGTAGTATGGAGGGGGCTAAGACCCAGTACTTC CASSMEGAKTQYF
. TRBJ2-7 TRBD1 TRBV19 TGTGCCAGTAGACCGACAGGGACCTACGAGCAGTACTTC CASRPTGTYEQYF
many TRBJ1-1 . TRBV7-3 TGTGCCAGCAGCTTCAGGGGTATCCCTGAAGCTTTCTTT CASSFRGIPEAFF
many TRBJ1-1 TRBD1 TRBV20-1 TGCAGTGCTCCGACAGGGTTTTTCTTT CSAPTGFFF
many TRBJ1-6 TRBD1 TRBV5-5 TGTGCCAGCAGCTTGGCTCAGGGGGGTAATTCACCCCTCCACTTT CASSLAQGGNSPLHF
. TRBJ1-2 TRBD1 TRBV20-1 TGCAGTGCTAGAGGTCGTACAGGGGTCCCTGGCTACACCTTC CSARGRTGVPGYTF
many TRBJ2-1 TRBD2 TRBV20-1 TGCAGTGCTAGTAGCGGGAGGACTAATGAGCAGTTCTTC CSASSGRTNEQFF
many TRBJ1-4 . TRBV11-2 TGTGCCAGCAGCCCCAGGCCGGGGTATGAAAAACTGTTTTTT CASSPRPGYEKLFF
many TRBJ2-7 TRBD2 TRBV7-9 TGTGCCAGCAGCTTAGTTACTAGCGGGAGGGACGAGCAGTACTTC CASSLVTSGRDEQYF
few TRBJ1-1 . TRBV20-1 TGCAGTGCTAGAGCCGAGGGGGGCACTGAAGCTTTCTTT CSARAEGGTEAFF
few TRBJ1-2 . TRBV7-8 TGTGCCAGCAGCCCTGACCCGACGCGGGGCTATGGCTACACCTTC CASSPDPTRGYGYTF
. TRBJ1-2 TRBD1 TRBV11-2 TGTGCCAGCAGACAAACAGGGGGCCGCCTCTATGGCTACACCTTC CASRQTGGRLYGYTF
many TRBJ2-1 . TRBV25-1 TGTGCCAGCGAAAGAGGTGAGCAGTTCTTC CASERGEQFF
many TRBJ1-5 . TRBV2 TGTGCCAGCAGTGAAGGGACGGCAAGCAATCAGCCCCAGCATTTT CASSEGTASNQPQHF
. TRBJ2-1 . TRBV2 TGTGCCAGCAGTCAACCGGGGTTAAGGAATGAGCAGTTCTTC CASSQPGLRNEQFF
many TRBJ2-1 . TRBV20-1 TGCAGTGCTCGGACTACCGACAATGAGCAGTTCTTC CSARTTDNEQFF
many TRBJ1-5 . TRBV28 TGTGCCAGCAGTCCACCTGAGCGTCCTATTAGCAATCAGCCCCAGCATTTT CASSPPERPISNQPQHF
many TRBJ1-4 . TRBV6-1 TGTGCCAGCCGACTCCGGGCTAATGAAAAACTGTTTTTT CASRLRANEKLFF
many TRBJ1-2 . TRBV5-1 TGCGCCAGCAGCTTGCAAGCTAACTATGGCTACACCTTC CASSLQANYGYTF
many TRBJ2-3 TRBD2 TRBV6-1 TGTGCCAGCAGTCCCCGTAGCGGGGGCACAGATACGCAGTATTTT CASSPRSGGTDTQYF
. TRBJ2-1 . TRBV28 TGTGCCAGCAGTTTTGCAGGGAGCTCCTACAATGAGCAGTTCTTC CASSFAGSSYNEQFF
. TRBJ1-1 . TRBV24-1 TGTGCCACCAGTAGGGGAGGGGGAGCATGGACTGAAGCTTTCTTT CATSRGGGAWTEAFF